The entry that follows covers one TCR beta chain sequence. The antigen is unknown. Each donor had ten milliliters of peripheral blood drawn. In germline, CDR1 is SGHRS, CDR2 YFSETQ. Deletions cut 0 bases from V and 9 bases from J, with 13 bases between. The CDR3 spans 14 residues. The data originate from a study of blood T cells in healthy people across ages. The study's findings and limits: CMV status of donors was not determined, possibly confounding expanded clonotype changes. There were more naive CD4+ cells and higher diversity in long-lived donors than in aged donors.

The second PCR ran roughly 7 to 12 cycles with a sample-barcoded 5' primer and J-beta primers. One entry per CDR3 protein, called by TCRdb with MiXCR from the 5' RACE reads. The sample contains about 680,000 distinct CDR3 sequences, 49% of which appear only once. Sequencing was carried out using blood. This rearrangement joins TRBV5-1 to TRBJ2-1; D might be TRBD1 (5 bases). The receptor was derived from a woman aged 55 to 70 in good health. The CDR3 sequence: CASSLGQGRSEQFF. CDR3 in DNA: TGCGCCAGCAGCTTGGGGCAGGGCCGCAGTGAGCAGTTCTTC.